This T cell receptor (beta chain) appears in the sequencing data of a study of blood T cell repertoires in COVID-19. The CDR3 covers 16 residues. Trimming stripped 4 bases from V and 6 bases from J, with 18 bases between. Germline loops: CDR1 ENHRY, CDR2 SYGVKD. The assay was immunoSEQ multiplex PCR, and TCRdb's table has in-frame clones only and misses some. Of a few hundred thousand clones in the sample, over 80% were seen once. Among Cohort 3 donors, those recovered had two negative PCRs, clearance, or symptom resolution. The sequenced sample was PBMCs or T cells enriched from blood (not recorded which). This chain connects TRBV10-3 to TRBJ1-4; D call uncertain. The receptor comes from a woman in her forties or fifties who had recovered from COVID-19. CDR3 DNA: TGTGCCATCAGTGGACATAATCGGCCTGAAGATGAAAAACTGTTTTTT. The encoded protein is CAISGHNRPEDEKLFF.